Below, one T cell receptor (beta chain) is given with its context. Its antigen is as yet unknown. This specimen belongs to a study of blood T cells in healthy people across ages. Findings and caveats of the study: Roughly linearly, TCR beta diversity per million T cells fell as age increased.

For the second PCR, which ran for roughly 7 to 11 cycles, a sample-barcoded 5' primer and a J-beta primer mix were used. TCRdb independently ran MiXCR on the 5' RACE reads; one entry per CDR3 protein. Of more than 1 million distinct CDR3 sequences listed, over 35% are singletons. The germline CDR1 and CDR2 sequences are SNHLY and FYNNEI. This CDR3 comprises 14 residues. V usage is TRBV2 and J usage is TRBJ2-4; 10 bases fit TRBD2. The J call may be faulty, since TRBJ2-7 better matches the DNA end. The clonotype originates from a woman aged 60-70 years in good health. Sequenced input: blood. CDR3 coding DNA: TGTGCCAGCAGTGGTAGCGGGAGGCTCGACGAGCAGTACTTC. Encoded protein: CASSGSGRLDEQYF.